These 4 T cell receptor beta chains came from one sample sequenced in a study of early T cells in non-severe SARS-CoV-2 infection. Via MiXCR, TCRdb re-called the 5' RACE reads, giving one row per CDR3 protein. The table lists approximately 28,000 distinct CDR3 sequences, around 6% of them singletons. Sequencing used whole blood, obtained at baseline. Receptor source: an adult who was a healthcare worker with PCR-confirmed SARS-CoV-2 infection or an uninfected control (not recorded which).

Many counts were recorded for this clonotype. The J gene is TRBJ2-1, the V gene TRBV27, with TRBD1 matching 8 bases. Germline V gene data show CDR1 as MNHEY and CDR2 as SMNVEV (reference sequence). There are 15 residues in the CDR3. Germline trimming cut 5 bases from V and 3 bases from J; bases unmatched to any gene: 6. CDR3 DNA sequence: TGTGCCAGCAGTCTTTGGACAGGGCGCTACAATGAGCAGTTCTTC. Its translation: CASSLWTGRYNEQFF.

The sample holds a few counts of this clonotype. The rearrangement joins TRBV7-2 to TRBJ2-7, with 9 bases lining up with TRBD1. CDR3 size: 14 residues. V shed 3 bases, J shed 2 bases, and the junction held 2 bases outside the gene matches. From germline, CDR1 is SGHTA and CDR2 FQGNSA. CDR3: CASSFGQGPYEQYF. The CDR3 coding sequence is TGTGCCAGCAGCTTCGGACAGGGGCCCTACGAGCAGTACTTC.

This clonotype was detected only a few times. This sequence joins TRBV5-6 and TRBJ2-1; D is ambiguous. This CDR3 has 11 residues. CDR1 SGHDT and CDR2 YYEEEE come from the germline V gene. Trimming removed 0 bases from V and 10 bases from J, with 5 bases in between. CDR3 sequence (DNA): TGTGCCAGCAGCTTGGCCGTGGAGCAGTTCTTC. Protein product: CASSLAVEQFF. Together with reference TRBV5-6 and TRBJ2-1, the CDR3 gives the full variable domain: DAGVTQSPTHLIKTRGQQVTLRCSPKSGHDTVSWYQQALGQGPQFIFQYYEEEERQRGNFPDRFSGHQFPNYSSELNVNALLLGDSALYLCASSLAVEQFFGPGTRLTVL.

This clonotype appeared many times. The chain uses TRBV11-2 and TRBJ2-7; D is uncertain. The V gene's germline CDR1 is SGHAT and CDR2 FQNNGV. The CDR3 contains 14 residues. V was clipped by 1 base and J by 4 bases, with 11 bases between them. The CDR3 DNA is TGTGCCAGCAGCTTAGTTACCAGTTCGTACGAGCAGTACTTC. It yields the protein CASSLVTSSYEQYF.